Here is one T cell receptor (beta chain) with its context. Its antigen is undetermined. The sample is drawn from a study of shared clonotypes between healthy human individuals. Study results and limitations: Sampling involved blood alone; tissue repertoires likely differ.

Some clones are missing from TCRdb's copy, which holds only in-frame ones; the method was immunoSEQ multiplex PCR. This table has around 700,000 clones, around four fifths appearing once. Material for sequencing was memory CD4+ T cells sorted from blood. Regarding subset: CD45RA-negative fraction. The source is a woman in her 30s in good health.

The CDR3 loop reads CASSQLGGSSYEQYF. For the CDR3, the DNA is TGCGCCAGCAGCCAGCTTGGGGGTTCGTCCTACGAGCAGTACTTC. The chain has TRBV4-1 and TRBJ2-7; possibly TRBD1 or TRBD2 for D (5 bases each). This CDR3 spans 15 amino acids. Germline lookup yields CDR1 MGHRA and CDR2 YSYEKL. Trimming pared 3 bases from V and 1 base from J, leaving 13 bases between.